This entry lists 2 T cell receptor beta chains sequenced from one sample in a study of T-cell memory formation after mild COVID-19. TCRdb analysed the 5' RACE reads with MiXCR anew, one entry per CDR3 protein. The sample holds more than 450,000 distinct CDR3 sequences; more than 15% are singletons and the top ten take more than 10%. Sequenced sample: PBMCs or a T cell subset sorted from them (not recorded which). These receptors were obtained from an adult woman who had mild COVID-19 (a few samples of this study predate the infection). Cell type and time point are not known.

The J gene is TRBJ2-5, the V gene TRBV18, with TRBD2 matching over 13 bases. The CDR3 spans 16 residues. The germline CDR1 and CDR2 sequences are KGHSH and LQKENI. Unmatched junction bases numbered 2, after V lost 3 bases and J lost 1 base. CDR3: CASSPGLAGTQETQYF. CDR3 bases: TGTGCCAGCTCACCGGGACTAGCGGGGACCCAAGAGACCCAGTACTTC.

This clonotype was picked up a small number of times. CDR3 residues: CASQAWASGIYEQYF. In DNA, the CDR3 is TGTGCCAGCCAAGCTTGGGCTAGCGGGATCTACGAGCAGTACTTC. The rearrangement uses TRBV6-2 or TRBV6-3 and TRBJ2-7, with TRBD2 identical over 9 bases. The CDR3 extends over 15 amino acids. CDR1 MNHEY and CDR2 SVGEGT come from the germline V gene. The ends lost 8 bases at V and 3 bases at J; junction bases unmatched: 11.